The rows below give T cell receptor beta chains drawn from one sample of a study of T cell responses to AZD1222 COVID-19 vaccine. Using immunoSEQ multiplex PCR, the repertoire was profiled, and TCRdb retains in-frame clones only, with some absent. The sample yields 95,000 to 110,000 clones, less than 95% seen once. The source was peripheral blood, collected on day 0 of AZD1222 vaccination. These receptors originate from an adult in good health. Both conserved end residues are part of each CDR3.

>TRBV5-4|TRBJ2-3
CASSLWGTDTQYF
>TRBV3-1/TRBV3-2|TRBJ1-2
CASSQQGNEVYGYTF
>TRBV5-4|TRBJ2-2
CASSGIDTGELFF
>TRBV1|TRBJ2-3
CTSRSGAHSTDTQYF
>TRBV19|TRBJ1-2
CASTGTGVGYTF
>TRBV10-2|TRBJ2-7
CASRTSGVLFPGEQYF
>TRBV5-1|TRBJ2-1
CASSWEGNPFYNEQFF
>TRBV13|TRBJ2-7
CASSGEQGDSYEQYF
>TRBV7-2|TRBJ1-5
CASSLGGISNQPQHF
>TRBV7-9|TRBJ2-1
CASSLDGTHHNEQFF
>TRBV12-3/TRBV12-4|TRBJ1-2
CASSTTHQDTYTF